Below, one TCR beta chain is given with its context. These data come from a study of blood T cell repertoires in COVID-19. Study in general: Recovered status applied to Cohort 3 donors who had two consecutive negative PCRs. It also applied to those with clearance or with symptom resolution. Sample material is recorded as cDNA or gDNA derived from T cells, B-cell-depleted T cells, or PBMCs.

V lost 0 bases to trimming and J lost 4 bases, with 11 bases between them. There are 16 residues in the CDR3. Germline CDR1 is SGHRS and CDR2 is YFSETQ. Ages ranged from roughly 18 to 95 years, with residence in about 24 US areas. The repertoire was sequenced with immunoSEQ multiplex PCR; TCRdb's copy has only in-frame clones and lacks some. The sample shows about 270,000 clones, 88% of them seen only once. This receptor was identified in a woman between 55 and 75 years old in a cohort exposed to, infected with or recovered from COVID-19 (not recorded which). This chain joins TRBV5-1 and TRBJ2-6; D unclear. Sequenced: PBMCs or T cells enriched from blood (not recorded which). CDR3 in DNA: TGCGCCAGCAGCTTGGGTTCGTCTCTGGGGGCCAACGTCCTGACTTTC. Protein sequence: CASSLGSSLGANVLTF.